The 28 T cell receptor beta chains listed next were all sequenced from one sample in a study of T cells in Graves' hyperthyroidism and ophthalmopathy. RNA transcripts were the template for amplifying TCR beta CDR3 regions. First-round RT-PCR of the TCR CDR3 relied on the HTBI primer set. MiXCR, run by TCRdb on the multiplex PCR reads, gives a single entry per CDR3 protein. The sample lists hundreds of thousands of distinct CDR3 sequences, roughly 40% occurring once. Sequenced input: blood. The receptors stem from a man between 18 and 29 years old with Graves' hyperthyroidism.

This clonotype was observed many times. The gene calls are TRBV29-1 and TRBJ1-1; a possible D gene is TRBD1 (5 bases). The ends were cut back, 6 bases at V and 4 bases at J, with 12 bases in the middle. The CDR3 has 12 amino acids. CDR1 and CDR2 (germline): SQVTM, ANQGSEA. The CDR3: CSVQQGPTEAFF. The DNA for the CDR3 is TGCAGCGTACAGCAGGGTCCCACTGAAGCTTTCTTT.

The chain couples TRBV13 to TRBJ2-5, with D tentatively TRBD1 (7 bases). This CDR3 has 15 amino acids. Germline CDR1 reads PRHDT; CDR2 reads FYEKMQ (reference sequence). V was cut by 5 bases and J by 3 bases, with 16 bases left in between. The CDR3 region is CASSARAGGKETQYF. DNA for the CDR3: TGTGCCAGCAGCGCCCGAGCAGGGGGGAAAGAGACCCAGTACTTC.

Remarks on this clonotype: Given a much more abundant clone one base away, this may be a read error. The rearrangement uses TRBV7-9 and TRBJ1-5; D is possibly TRBD1 (6 bases). This CDR3 has 14 amino acids. From germline, CDR1 is SEHNR and CDR2 FQNEAQ (reference sequence). The CDR3 spells CASSSPGEGQPRHF. Written as DNA, the CDR3 is TGTGCCAGCAGCTCACCAGGGGAAGGTCAGCCCCGGCATTTT.

Ten or more counts support this clonotype. The chain is built from TRBV7-2 and TRBJ2-7, with D perhaps matching TRBD2 (7 bases). The CDR3 has 15 residues. Trimming shortened V by 0 bases and J by 2 bases, and 11 bases separated the two germline ends. Germline V lookup: CDR1 SGHTA, CDR2 FQGNSA. CDR3 sequence reads: CASSLAGGHAYEQYF. The DNA of the CDR3 is TGTGCCAGCAGCTTAGCCGGGGGGCACGCCTACGAGCAGTACTTC.

The chain couples TRBV4-2 to TRBJ2-3; D remains ambiguous. The CDR3 spans 15 residues. V shed 4 bases and J shed 0 bases, with 11 bases lying between them. Germline V gene sequence: CDR1 LGHNA, CDR2 YNFKEQ. For the CDR3, the DNA is TGTGCCAGCAGCCCGGAGATGTCTAGCACAGATACGCAGTATTTT. Translated: CASSPEMSSTDTQYF.

Only a few counts were recorded for this clonotype. The gene calls are TRBV10-3 and TRBJ1-1; 7 nucleotides agree with TRBD1. V shed 3 bases, J shed 1 base, and the junction held 5 bases outside the gene matches. Germline CDR1 and CDR2: ENHRY and SYGVKD. The CDR3 has 15 residues. The chain's CDR3 is CAISEYGTENTEAFF. The CDR3 region has the DNA TGTGCCATCAGTGAATATGGGACAGAGAACACTGAAGCTTTCTTT.

This clonotype was counted at least ten times. This rearrangement joins TRBV20-1 to TRBJ1-6, with D perhaps matching TRBD1 (5 bases). Looked up from germline, CDR1 is DFQATT and CDR2 is SNEGSKA (reference sequence). The CDR3 has 14 residues. Trimming shortened V by 3 bases and J by 5 bases, and 11 bases separated the two germline ends. The CDR3 protein is CSARDQGNNSPLHF. In DNA form, the CDR3 reads TGCAGTGCTAGGGATCAGGGTAATAATTCACCCCTCCACTTT.

The chain combines TRBV7-8 with TRBJ2-6; D may correspond to TRBD1 or TRBD2 (5 bases each). Trimming pared 5 bases from V and 2 bases from J, leaving 22 bases between. CDR3 length equals 19 residues. Germline loops: CDR1 SGHVS, CDR2 FQNEAQ. CDR3 nucleotides: TGTGCCAGCAGCCCCGGACGGGGCGGAAAAAGACCTGGGGCCAACGTCCTGACTTTC. Translating gives CASSPGRGGKRPGANVLTF.

There are many counts of this clonotype. V usage is TRBV29-1 and J usage is TRBJ1-4; a weak D match, TRBD1 (6 bases). This CDR3 is built from 13 residues. Germline V gene sequence: CDR1 SQVTM, CDR2 ANQGSEA. The V end lost 4 bases, the J end lost 4 bases, and 10 bases lay between the germline ends. CDR3 sequence: CSVVGQLNEKLFF. In nucleotides, the CDR3 is TGCAGCGTTGTTGGACAGCTTAATGAAAAACTGTTTTTT.

This chain joins TRBV25-1 and TRBJ2-7; 9 nucleotides agree with TRBD1. With V trimmed by 6 bases and J by 6 bases, 9 bases remained unmatched. The V gene's germline CDR1 is MGHDK and CDR2 SYGVNS. CDR3 length: 14 residues. The CDR3 region has the DNA TGTGCCAGCAGCCTCGGGGACAGGGCGGGCGAGCAGTACTTC. Amino acids: CASSLGDRAGEQYF.

Note on this clonotype: Just one base apart from a much larger clone, this may be a read error. V usage is TRBV7-8 and J usage is TRBJ2-7; 7 bases are a match to TRBD2. V shed 6 bases and J 7 bases; nucleotides not matched to a gene: 9. CDR3 length equals 13 residues. Per germline, CDR1 SGHVS and CDR2 FQNEAQ. CDR3 nucleotides: TGTGCCAGCAGGGCATTCAGGGAGGGAGAGCAGTACTTC. Residues: CASRAFREGEQYF.

The chain combines TRBV15 with TRBJ2-5, with D possibly being TRBD1 (5 bases). Between the trimmed V and J ends, which lost 8 bases and 7 bases, there was a span of 20 bases. CDR3 length: 14 residues. Germline V gene sequence: CDR1 LNHNV, CDR2 YYDKDF (reference sequence). The CDR3, as DNA: TGTGCCACCGCCGAAGGGGCGGACGTTGGGACCCAGTACTTC. This gives the protein CATAEGADVGTQYF.

The chain recombines TRBV14 with TRBJ2-5; TRBD2 matches 14 bases. The ends lost 4 bases at V and 2 bases at J; junction bases unmatched: 3. There are 16 residues in the CDR3. The V gene's germline CDR1 is SGHDN and CDR2 FVKESK. DNA for the CDR3: TGTGCCAGCAGCCCCAGACTAGCGGGGGGGCAAGAGACCCAGTACTTC. It specifies CASSPRLAGGQETQYF.

This clonotype showed up just a few times. The J gene is TRBJ2-7, the V gene TRBV6-1; tentatively, D is TRBD2 (6 bases). CDR3 length: 14 residues. CDR1 MNHNS and CDR2 SASEGT come from the germline V gene. V shed 5 bases and J shed 2 bases, with 13 bases lying between them. CDR3 nucleotides: TGTGCCAGCAGTTCGCGGGACTGGACCTACGAGCAGTACTTC. It translates to CASSSRDWTYEQYF.

This clonotype was seen more than once but under ten times. The chain uses TRBV13 and TRBJ1-1; tentative D call: TRBD1 (5 bases). The CDR3 runs 14 residues. The germline CDR1 and CDR2 sequences are PRHDT and FYEKMQ (reference sequence). Trimming pared 3 bases from V and 5 bases from J, leaving 13 bases between. CDR3 amino acids: CASSFIQGETEAFF. The DNA for the CDR3 is TGTGCCAGCAGCTTTATTCAGGGTGAAACTGAAGCTTTCTTT.

At least ten counts were recorded for this clonotype. The rearrangement links TRBV7-2 to TRBJ2-6; D unclear. Germline CDR1 reads SGHTA; CDR2 reads FQGNSA. The V end lost 1 base, the J end lost 0 bases, and 4 bases lay between the germline ends. CDR3 length equals 15 residues. As DNA, the CDR3 is TGTGCCAGCAGCTTAGGAACCTCTGGGGCCAACGTCCTGACTTTC. Its protein product is CASSLGTSGANVLTF. Looking up the rest from reference TRBV7-2 and TRBJ2-6 gives the full variable domain: GAGVSQSPSNKVTEKGKDVELRCDPISGHTALYWYRQSLGQGLEFLIYFQGNSAPDKSGLPSDRFSAERTGGSVSTLTIQRTQQEDSAVYLCASSLGTSGANVLTFGAGSRLTVL.

This clonotype appeared a few times. The chain uses TRBV13 and TRBJ1-1; D may be TRBD1 (5 bases). The germline gives CDR1 PRHDT, CDR2 FYEKMQ (reference sequence). This CDR3 has 16 amino acids. The V gene lost 6 bases and the J gene lost 1 base, with 18 bases spanning the gap. CDR3 sequence (DNA): TGTGCCAGCAGACACCGCGGGACTGGAAGGAACACTGAAGCTTTCTTT. Protein: CASRHRGTGRNTEAFF.

This clonotype was seen at least ten times. CDR3 nucleotide sequence: TGTGCCAGCAGCTCGACAGGGACGGAGGAGACCCAGTACTTC. Its translation is CASSSTGTEETQYF. The genes are TRBV12-3 or TRBV12-4 and TRBJ2-5; TRBD1 aligns across 7 bases. With 6 bases clipped from V and 5 bases from J, the junction kept 9 bases outside the gene matches. This CDR3 region has 14 residues.

The gene calls are TRBV20-1 and TRBJ2-7; 11 nucleotides agree with TRBD1. Losses at the gene ends were 6 bases for V and 4 bases for J; bases not matched to a gene: 5. The CDR3 is 13 amino acids. From germline, CDR1 is DFQATT and CDR2 SNEGSKA (reference sequence). The CDR3 DNA sequence: TGCAGTGCACCGGACAGGGGGCGATACGAGCAGTACTTC. Its translation: CSAPDRGRYEQYF.

With respect to this clonotype: The conserved final phenylalanine or tryptophan is absent from the CDR3, which likely points to a read error. It is unclear where the CDR3 begins or ends on the DNA, so no DNA is shown, and the CDR3 is as TCRdb lists it. The chain joins TRBV20-1 to TRBJ1-4. CDR1 and CDR2 from the germline V gene are DFQATT and SNEGSKA (reference sequence). The CDR3 spans 10 amino acids, including both terminal residues. CDR3 in amino acids: CSAVRLNADY.

Concerning this clonotype itself: At one end, the junction sequence differs from germline, possibly due to a read error. The chain has TRBV2 and TRBJ2-7, with D possibly TRBD1 on 6 matching bases. Germline V gives CDR1 SNHLY, CDR2 FYNNEI. The CDR3 is 12 residues long. CDR3 sequence reads: CAGSVQGYEQYF. The CDR3 DNA is TGTGCCGGCAGTGTACAGGGATACGAGCAGTACTTC. The full variable domain, in which reference TRBV2 and TRBJ2-7 provide the parts outside the CDR3, is EPEVTQTPSHQVTQMGQEVILRCVPISNHLYFYWYRQILGQKVEFLVSFYNNEISEKSEIFDDQFSVERPDGSNFTLKIRSTKLEDSAMYFCAGSVQGYEQYFGPGTRLTVT.

This clonotype was seen a handful of times. The V and J genes are TRBV6-5 and TRBJ1-1; D is possibly TRBD1 (6 bases). The germline gives CDR1 MNHEY, CDR2 SVGAGI. V was cut by 2 bases and J by 1 base, with 8 bases left in between. The CDR3 consists of 14 residues. The CDR3 DNA reads TGTGCCAGCAGTTACGGACAGCAGAACACTGAAGCTTTCTTT. It encodes CASSYGQQNTEAFF.

There are a few counts of this clonotype. The V gene is TRBV13, the J gene TRBJ2-7; the D is unclear. CDR3 length equals 13 residues. V was pared by 6 bases and J by 5 bases, with 14 bases between. The germline V gene encodes CDR1 PRHDT and CDR2 FYEKMQ (reference sequence). The CDR3 region has the DNA TGTGCCAGCAGTTCAGGCACTGTCGACGAGCAGTACTTC. Its protein product is CASSSGTVDEQYF.

The gene calls are TRBV15 and TRBJ1-4; D possibly corresponds to TRBD1 (5 bases). V was clipped by 3 bases and J by 5 bases, with 10 bases between them. CDR1 is LNHNV and CDR2 is YYDKDF in the germline V gene (reference sequence). The CDR3 extends over 14 amino acids. The CDR3 nucleotides read TGTGCCACCAGCAGCGAAGGGGCGAATGAAAAACTGTTTTTT. This gives the protein CATSSEGANEKLFF.

This clonotype was recorded a few times. This chain connects TRBV7-8 to TRBJ2-7; 9 bases line up with TRBD1. The CDR3 spans 14 residues. Germline V gene data show CDR1 as SGHVS and CDR2 as FQNEAQ. With V trimmed by 6 bases and J by 3 bases, 6 bases remained unmatched. The CDR3 here is CASSAGTGFYEQYF. The CDR3 nucleotides read TGTGCCAGCAGTGCCGGGACAGGGTTCTACGAGCAGTACTTC.

This clonotype has ten or more counts. The J gene is TRBJ1-1, the V gene TRBV7-9, with D tentatively TRBD1 (5 bases). The CDR3 is 13 residues long. Germline V lookup: CDR1 SEHNR, CDR2 FQNEAQ (reference sequence). Trimming took off 3 bases at V and 4 bases at J, with 9 bases between the two ends. The CDR3, as DNA: TGTGCCAGCAGCTTCGATGACAGCACTGAAGCTTTCTTT. This gives the protein CASSFDDSTEAFF.

The V and J genes are TRBV2 and TRBJ1-6; no clear D. From germline, CDR1 is SNHLY and CDR2 FYNNEI. This CDR3 region has 14 residues. Trimming took off 5 bases at V and 6 bases at J, with 11 bases between the two ends. The CDR3 is CASSTGSPNSPLHF. The CDR3 coding sequence is TGTGCCAGCAGTACCGGGTCCCCTAATTCACCCCTCCACTTT.

This clonotype has at least ten counts. The J gene is TRBJ1-2, the V gene TRBV19; D unresolved. The length of the CDR3 is 14 residues. Germline loops: CDR1 LNHDA, CDR2 SQIVND (reference sequence). Trimming removed 6 bases at V and 0 bases at J, with 11 bases between. The CDR3 DNA sequence: TGTGCCAGTAGGAAGGACCGTACTAACTATGGCTACACCTTC. The encoded protein is CASRKDRTNYGYTF.